The sequence of this T cell receptor (beta chain) was determined in a study of regulatory T cells in long-lasting Graves disease. In the study overall: Patients met the persistent Graves' disease definition after over 5 years of antithyroid drugs with positive TSH receptor antibodies.

The germline V and J ends were trimmed by 4 bases and 6 bases, with 20 bases remaining between them. The CDR3 has 16 amino acids. Germline CDR1 is MDHEN and CDR2 is SYDVKM. CDR3 regions were amplified by Arm-PCR using iRepertoire HTBI primers to build TCR beta libraries. TCRdb re-called the multiplex PCR reads with MiXCR, one entry per CDR3 protein. The data contain 400,000 to 500,000 distinct CDR3 sequences, around 20% of them seen just once; the ten biggest clones take up roughly an eighth. Described time point: persistent/refractory GD, antithyroid drugs over 5 years with positive TRAb. From RNA extracted from PBMCs, the TCR library was made. This clonotype has just a few counts.

This chain connects TRBV28 to TRBJ2-3; D possibly corresponds to TRBD2 (6 bases). The source of this sequence is a female donor with Graves disease. This specimen consisted of peripheral blood mononuclear cells (PBMCs), obtained when the disease was refractory, from a patient treated with antithyroid drugs. The chain's CDR3 is CASSSLQRGGEDTQYF. CDR3 in DNA: TGTGCCAGCAGTTCACTTCAGAGGGGAGGCGAGGATACGCAGTATTTT.